These 11 T cell receptor beta chains share one sample of origin, sequenced in a study of blood T cell repertoires in COVID-19 (dated by TCRdb to about 2020). The library was built by means of the immunoSEQ multiplex PCR assay. This immuneACCESS table, as held by TCRdb, lists in-frame sequences with V and J called but not all clones. Of the missing ones, under half trace to an unresolved V gene in checked studies; the others have no known cause. Present in this sample are about 62,000 clones, roughly 90% of which were seen just once. The top ten constitute 1% to 1.5% of the sample. Sequencing used peripheral blood. The receptor set was obtained from a woman aged 80 or over with acute or convalescent COVID-19.

The V and J genes are TRBV7-9 and TRBJ2-2, with D perhaps matching TRBD2 (7 bases). The CDR3 covers 16 residues. Germline assignment: CDR1 SEHNR and CDR2 FQNEAQ (reference sequence). Trimming cost V 5 bases and J 2 bases, with 15 bases left between them. CDR3 loop: CASSLGGGENTGELFF. The CDR3, as DNA: TGTGCCAGCAGCCTAGGGGGAGGGGAAAACACCGGGGAGCTGTTTTTT.

V and J are TRBV7-9 and TRBJ1-6; D remains unclear. The CDR3 totals 13 residues. Germline CDR1 is SEHNR and CDR2 is FQNEAQ (reference sequence). Trimming cost V 1 base and J 9 bases, with 7 bases left between them. The CDR3 here is CASSLGSVSPLHF. The CDR3 DNA follows: TGTGCCAGCAGCTTAGGGTCGGTTTCACCCCTCCACTTT. Drawing the rest from reference TRBV7-9 and TRBJ1-6, the complete variable domain is DTGVSQNPRHKITKRGQNVTFRCDPISEHNRLYWYRQTLGQGPEFLTYFQNEAQLEKSRLLSDRFSAERPKGSFSTLEIQRTEQGDSAMYLCASSLGSVSPLHFGNGTRLTVT.

J is TRBJ2-7 and V is TRBV19, with D tentatively TRBD1 (6 bases). The germline V gene encodes CDR1 LNHDA and CDR2 SQIVND (reference sequence). V lost 8 bases, J lost 2 bases, and 13 bases lay in between. The CDR3 has 13 residues. The CDR3 sequence is CASEKGVPYEQYF. In DNA, the CDR3 is TGTGCCAGTGAGAAGGGGGTTCCCTACGAGCAGTACTTC.

V gene TRBV3-1 (or the pseudogene TRBV3-2) combines with J gene TRBJ1-1; no clear D. Germline V gene sequence: CDR1 LGHDT, CDR2 YNNKEL (reference sequence). V was cut by 5 bases and J by 1 base, with 11 bases left in between. The CDR3 has 14 amino acids. CDR3 DNA sequence: TGTGCCAGCAGCACCCTCACGGGGAACACTGAAGCTTTCTTT. It encodes CASSTLTGNTEAFF.

This clone was counted only a few times. This chain connects TRBV7-9 to TRBJ1-5; 9 bases align to TRBD1. With 5 bases clipped from V and 2 bases from J, the junction kept 13 bases outside the gene matches. The CDR3 sequence is 18 residues long. Per germline, CDR1 SEHNR and CDR2 FQNEAQ (reference sequence). As DNA, the CDR3 is TGTGCCAGCAGCACCATCAGGACAGGGGAGTTGGGCAATCAGCCCCAGCATTTT. This sequence encodes CASSTIRTGELGNQPQHF.

The chain joins TRBV5-1 to TRBJ2-2; D is perhaps TRBD2 (5 bases). CDR1 is SGHRS and CDR2 is YFSETQ in the germline V gene. There are 14 residues in the CDR3. Deletions cut 0 bases from V and 6 bases from J, with 9 bases between. The DNA for the CDR3 is TGCGCCAGCAGCTTGGAACTAGAATCCGGGGAGCTGTTTTTT. This translates into CASSLELESGELFF.

The J gene is TRBJ1-2, the V gene TRBV27; 9 bases map to TRBD1. This CDR3 is built from 15 residues. After removal of 5 bases from V and 4 bases from J, the junction contained 8 bases not matched to a gene. Germline CDR1 reads MNHEY; CDR2 reads SMNVEV (reference sequence). CDR3 sequence: CASSPGQGDSYGYTF. CDR3 coding DNA: TGTGCCAGCAGTCCGGGACAGGGAGACTCCTATGGCTACACCTTC.

This chain joins TRBV18 and TRBJ1-1; D remains ambiguous. V lost 0 bases, J lost 4 bases, and 9 bases lay in between. The CDR3 has 14 residues. The germline V gene has CDR1 KGHSH and CDR2 LQKENI. The CDR3 region has the DNA TGTGCCAGCTCACCACCTGGCCAGGTCACTGAAGCTTTCTTT. Residues: CASSPPGQVTEAFF.

This sequence joins TRBV9 and TRBJ1-2, with D tentatively TRBD1 (6 bases). The CDR3 length is 13 residues. Per the germline V gene, CDR1 is SGDLS and CDR2 is YYNGEE. Trimming removed 3 bases at V and 4 bases at J, with 10 bases between. CDR3: CASSAQGPYGYTF. The CDR3 DNA sequence: TGTGCCAGCAGCGCACAGGGTCCCTATGGCTACACCTTC.

The rearrangement links TRBV4-3 to TRBJ2-2, with TRBD2 matching over 8 bases. The CDR3 consists of 18 residues. Germline values: CDR1 LGHNA, CDR2 YSLEER. The V gene end was trimmed by 0 bases and the J gene end by 1 base; junction bases not matched to a gene: 7. CDR3 in amino acids: CASSQDVASGQNTGELFF. DNA of the CDR3: TGCGCCAGCAGCCAAGATGTAGCTAGCGGGCAGAACACCGGGGAGCTGTTTTTT.

This clone was seen only a few times. This chain joins TRBV11-2 and TRBJ2-3, with TRBD1 identical over 7 bases. Trimming took 4 bases from V and 6 from J; bases not matched to a gene: 10. CDR1 and CDR2 (germline): SGHAT, FQNNGV. This CDR3 contains 15 residues. The CDR3 is CASSSDPGQWDTQYF. The CDR3 nucleotides read TGTGCCAGCAGCTCCGACCCGGGACAGTGGGATACGCAGTATTTT.